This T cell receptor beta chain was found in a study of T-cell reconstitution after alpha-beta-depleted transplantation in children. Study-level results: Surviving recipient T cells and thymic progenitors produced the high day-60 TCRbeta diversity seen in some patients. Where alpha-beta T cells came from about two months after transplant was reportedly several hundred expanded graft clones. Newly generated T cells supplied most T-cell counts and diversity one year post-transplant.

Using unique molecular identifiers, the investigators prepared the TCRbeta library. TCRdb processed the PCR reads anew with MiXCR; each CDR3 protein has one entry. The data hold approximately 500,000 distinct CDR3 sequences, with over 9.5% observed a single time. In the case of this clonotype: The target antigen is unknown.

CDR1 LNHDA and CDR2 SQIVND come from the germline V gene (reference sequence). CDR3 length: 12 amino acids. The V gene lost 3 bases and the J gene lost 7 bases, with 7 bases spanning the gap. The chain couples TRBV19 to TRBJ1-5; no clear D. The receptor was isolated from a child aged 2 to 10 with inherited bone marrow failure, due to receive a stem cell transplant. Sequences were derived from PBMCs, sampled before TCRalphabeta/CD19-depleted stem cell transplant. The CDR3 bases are TGTGCCAGTAGTATCGCTTCCCAGCCCCAGCATTTT. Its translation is CASSIASQPQHF.